A selection of T cell receptor beta chains follows, all from one sample in a study of coeliac disease. Using immunoSEQ multiplex PCR, the repertoire was profiled, and TCRdb retains in-frame clones only, with some absent. The sample records 5,000 or so clones, about 63% being singletons. Sequences were obtained from lamina propria lymphocytes from the gut. These receptors came from a woman aged 65 to 85 with celiac disease. Each CDR3 is given with its conserved first and last residue. D genes are given only for firm matches. Clone sizes are given selectively: once, few, many, or a class where the clone is expanded.

j_call | v_call | clone_size | d_call | cdr3_aa | cdr3_nt
TRBJ2-3 | TRBV4-3 | - | TRBD2 | CASSQLPSGVTDTQYF | TGCGCCAGCAGCCAACTCCCTAGCGGGGTCACAGATACGCAGTATTTT
TRBJ1-2 | TRBV7-2 | few | TRBD1 | CASSSTGQLSYGYTF | TGTGCCAGCAGCTCAACGGGACAGCTGTCCTATGGCTACACCTTC
TRBJ1-1 | TRBV6-1 | - | - | CASSEGQQLSQAFF | TGTGCCAGCAGTGAAGGTCAACAGCTCAGTCAAGCTTTCTTT
TRBJ2-1 | TRBV28 | - | - | CASSSRRVHSYNEQFF | TGTGCCAGCAGCTCCCGGCGGGTGCACTCCTACAATGAGCAGTTCTTC
TRBJ2-7 | TRBV18 | few | TRBD1 | CASSPQGQGTTYEQYF | TGTGCCAGCTCACCACAGGGACAGGGGACAACCTACGAGCAGTACTTC
TRBJ2-7 | TRBV6-6 | few | - | CASSYSERTATYEQYF | TGTGCCAGCAGTTACTCAGAGCGGACAGCCACCTACGAGCAGTACTTC
TRBJ1-1 | TRBV7-9 | few | TRBD1 | CASSLTGFGTEAFF | TGTGCCAGCAGCCTGACAGGGTTTGGCACTGAAGCTTTCTTT
TRBJ2-2 | TRBV7-2 | - | - | CASSPRRSTNTGELFF | TGTGCCAGCAGCCCTAGACGGTCTACGAACACCGGGGAGCTGTTTTTT
TRBJ2-3 | TRBV10-2 | - | TRBD2 | CASLPSGPSTDTQYF | TGCGCCAGCCTCCCTAGCGGCCCTAGCACAGATACGCAGTATTTT
TRBJ1-2 | TRBV27 | once | - | CASSGRGPPGYTF | TGTGCCAGCAGTGGGAGAGGGCCCCCGGGCTACACCTTC
TRBJ2-3 | TRBV7-9 | once | TRBD1 | CASSSGTGPILTDTQYF | TGTGCCAGCAGCTCGGGGACAGGGCCCATACTCACAGATACGCAGTATTTT
TRBJ2-7 | TRBV29-1 | - | TRBD2 | CSVDGLAGSYEQYF | TGCAGCGTTGATGGTCTAGCGGGGTCCTACGAGCAGTACTTC
TRBJ2-3 | TRBV19 | - | TRBD2 | CASSTGTSGGLGTQYF | TGTGCCAGTAGTACCGGGACTAGCGGGGGGTTGGGAACGCAGTATTTT
TRBJ1-4 | TRBV6-1 | - | - | CASSDLGGANEKLFF | TGTGCCAGCAGTGACCTCGGGGGAGCTAATGAAAAACTGTTTTTT
TRBJ1-4 | TRBV28 | - | - | CASSFVQGLVINEKLFF | TGTGCCAGCAGTTTCGTGCAGGGTCTGGTTATTAATGAAAAACTGTTTTTT
TRBJ2-7 | TRBV5-1 | - | TRBD1 | CASSFRGQGSYEQYF | TGCGCCAGCAGCTTCAGAGGACAGGGGTCCTACGAGCAGTACTTC
TRBJ2-5 | TRBV7-2 | - | TRBD2 | CASSRGLALQETQYF | TGTGCCAGCAGCCGTGGACTAGCGTTACAAGAGACCCAGTACTTC
TRBJ2-5 | TRBV11-3 | - | TRBD2 | CASSLGFLAGEETQYF | TGTGCCAGCAGCTTAGGGTTTCTAGCGGGAGAAGAGACCCAGTACTTC
TRBJ1-2 | TRBV4-3 | few | - | CASQPGRGFSYGYTF | TGCGCCAGCCAGCCGGGGAGGGGTTTCAGCTATGGCTACACCTTC
TRBJ2-3 | TRBV2 | - | - | CASSYRHASTDTQYF | TGTGCCAGCAGCTACAGACACGCTAGCACAGATACGCAGTATTTT
TRBJ1-5 | TRBV7-9 | - | - | CASTEGREPQHF | TGTGCCAGCACCGAAGGCAGGGAGCCCCAGCATTTT
TRBJ2-7 | TRBV7-2 | - | TRBD1 | CASSWGQGARGEQYF | TGTGCCAGCAGCTGGGGACAGGGGGCTAGAGGCGAGCAGTACTTC
TRBJ1-2 | TRBV28 | - | - | CASRAGTRNGYTF | TGTGCCAGCAGAGCAGGGACTCGGAATGGCTACACCTTC
TRBJ2-2 | TRBV5-4 | - | TRBD1 | CASSVTGGSLGSTGELFF | TGTGCCAGCAGCGTGACAGGGGGGAGTCTGGGGAGCACCGGGGAGCTGTTTTTT
TRBJ2-3 | TRBV2 | once | - | CASGWAGVWDTQYF | TGTGCCAGCGGGTGGGCAGGGGTGTGGGATACGCAGTATTTT
TRBJ2-7 | TRBV10-1 | few | - | CASSGSDHEQYF | TGCGCCAGCAGTGGGAGTGACCACGAGCAGTACTTC
TRBJ2-3 | TRBV6-5 | - | - | CASRAAVPSTDTQYF | TGTGCCAGCAGGGCGGCGGTGCCTAGCACAGATACGCAGTATTTT
TRBJ1-5 | TRBV19 | - | TRBD1 | CATAGTGNNQPQHF | TGTGCCACCGCCGGGACAGGAAACAATCAGCCCCAGCATTTT
TRBJ2-3 | TRBV7-2 | - | - | CASSLVPGNTDTQYF | TGTGCCAGCAGCTTAGTTCCCGGGAACACAGATACGCAGTATTTT
TRBJ2-5 | TRBV5-4 | - | - | CASSIGLETQYF | TGTGCCAGCAGCATAGGACTAGAGACCCAGTACTTC
TRBJ1-4 | TRBV6-5 | - | TRBD1 | CASSTGGAFGEKLFF | TGTGCCAGCAGTACAGGGGGCGCTTTTGGTGAAAAACTGTTTTTT
TRBJ2-1 | TRBV4-2 | - | TRBD1 | CASSQIKTGGAGYEQFF | TGTGCCAGCAGCCAAATTAAGACAGGGGGCGCAGGCTATGAGCAGTTCTTC
TRBJ1-2 | TRBV27 | - | - | CASSEGGQNYGYTF | TGTGCCAGCAGTGAGGGTGGACAGAACTATGGCTACACCTTC
TRBJ2-5 | TRBV19 | - | - | CASSIGPGETQYF | TGTGCCAGTAGTATAGGGCCGGGGGAGACCCAGTACTTC
TRBJ1-2 | TRBV6-6 | few | TRBD1 | CASSQRQGYYTF | TGTGCCAGCAGCCAAAGACAGGGATACTACACCTTC
TRBJ2-3 | TRBV5-5 | large | TRBD2 | CASSLAGGTTDTQYF | TGTGCCAGCAGCTTGGCCGGGGGGACCACAGATACGCAGTATTTT
TRBJ1-5 | TRBV5-4 | - | - | CASSTNRGLNQPQHF | TGTGCCAGCAGCACCAACCGGGGACTCAATCAGCCCCAGCATTTT
TRBJ2-7 | TRBV9 | - | - | CASSANRDEGFPYEQYF | TGTGCCAGCAGCGCAAACAGGGATGAGGGGTTCCCCTACGAGCAGTACTTC
TRBJ2-1 | TRBV7-2 | - | TRBD2 | CASSSTGTTHDNEQFF | TGTGCCAGCAGCTCGACCGGGACTACACACGACAATGAGCAGTTCTTC
TRBJ2-4 | TRBV2 | - | - | CASSIGTLLNIQYF | TGTGCCAGCAGTATAGGGACACTCCTCAACATTCAGTACTTC
TRBJ1-1 | TRBV5-5 | - | - | CASSLEDSPLGAEAFF | TGTGCCAGCAGCTTGGAGGACAGTCCCTTGGGGGCTGAAGCTTTCTTT
TRBJ2-7 | TRBV10-3 | - | TRBD2 | CAINKAGTSGGAWNEQYF | TGTGCCATCAATAAGGCGGGGACTAGCGGGGGGGCCTGGAACGAGCAGTACTTC
TRBJ1-1 | TRBV5-1 | - | - | CASSGLPMNTEAFF | TGCGCCAGCAGCGGCTTACCAATGAACACTGAAGCTTTCTTT
TRBJ2-3 | TRBV5-1 | - | TRBD2 | CASSPGTSLFDTQYF | TGCGCCAGCAGTCCTGGGACTAGCCTCTTCGATACGCAGTATTTT
TRBJ2-7 | TRBV21-1 | - | - | CASTGPSDRTSSYEQYF | TGTGCCAGCACTGGGCCATCGGACAGGACGAGCTCCTACGAGCAGTACTTC
TRBJ2-2 | TRBV11-2 | - | TRBD1 | CASSYTGGGWTGELFF | TGTGCCAGCAGCTATACAGGGGGCGGTTGGACCGGGGAGCTGTTTTTT
TRBJ2-7 | TRBV6-5 | - | - | CASSSGRRGQSYEQYF | TGTGCCAGCAGTTCCGGTAGAAGAGGACAAAGCTACGAGCAGTACTTC
TRBJ1-2 | TRBV28 | few | TRBD1 | CASTTGDGTGIHF | TGTGCCAGCACTACGGGGGACGGGACAGGTATTCACTTC
TRBJ2-5 | TRBV6-5 | - | - | CASSPGVARIQYF | TGTGCCAGCAGCCCAGGGGTAGCGCGGATACAGTACTTC
TRBJ2-3 | TRBV19 | - | - | CASSKGPPHTGYRLPSSTDTQYF | TGTGCCAGTAGTAAGGGGCCACCACACACAGGGTACAGATTACCCAGTAGCACAGATACGCAGTATTTT
TRBJ2-4 | TRBV2 | - | TRBD1 | CASRGQGARDIQYF | TGTGCCAGCAGGGGACAGGGGGCGAGAGACATTCAGTACTTC
TRBJ2-1 | TRBV30 | few | - | CAWSGLAIYNEQFF | TGTGCCTGGAGTGGTCTAGCGATCTACAATGAGCAGTTCTTC
TRBJ2-7 | TRBV28 | - | - | CASSPSTPSSYEQYF | TGTGCCAGCAGCCCATCAACGCCGAGCTCCTACGAGCAGTACTTC
TRBJ2-7 | TRBV5-1 | - | - | CASSFFRSYEQYF | TGCGCCAGCAGCTTCTTTCGCTCCTACGAGCAGTACTTC
TRBJ2-5 | TRBV7-2 | - | - | CASSPGITRQETQYF | TGTGCCAGCAGCCCCGGGATCACCCGCCAAGAGACCCAGTACTTC
TRBJ1-2 | TRBV7-9 | - | - | CASSLPYGYTF | TGTGCCAGCAGCTTACCTTATGGCTACACCTTC